A single T cell receptor beta chain is shown here with its context. In the original analysis: Reference gene primer amplification gave nucleated cell count estimates. Generated by immunoSEQ multiplex PCR, the TCRdb table keeps only in-frame clones and is missing some. D and trimming come from the DNA, and the V and J calls and clone size come from that table. The sample shows tens of thousands of clones, 92% of them seen only once. The data are from a study of blood T cell repertoires in COVID-19. Turning to the study itself: Sites in the United States, Italy and Spain provided acute and convalescent COVID-19 samples. The cDNA or gDNA used as material had been derived from T cells, B-cell-depleted T cells, or PBMCs.

CDR3 length: 14 amino acids. Per germline, CDR1 MNHNY and CDR2 SVGAGI (reference sequence). The junction had 5 bases not matched to a gene; V was cut back by 2 bases and J by 8 bases. This chain links TRBV6-6 with TRBJ1-2; 10 bases are a match to TRBD1. The receptor's source is a man aged 50 to 60 with active COVID-19. The sequenced sample was peripheral blood. CDR3 sequence: CASSYRTGGEGYTF. The DNA of the CDR3 is TGTGCCAGCAGTTACCGGACAGGGGGTGAGGGCTACACCTTC.